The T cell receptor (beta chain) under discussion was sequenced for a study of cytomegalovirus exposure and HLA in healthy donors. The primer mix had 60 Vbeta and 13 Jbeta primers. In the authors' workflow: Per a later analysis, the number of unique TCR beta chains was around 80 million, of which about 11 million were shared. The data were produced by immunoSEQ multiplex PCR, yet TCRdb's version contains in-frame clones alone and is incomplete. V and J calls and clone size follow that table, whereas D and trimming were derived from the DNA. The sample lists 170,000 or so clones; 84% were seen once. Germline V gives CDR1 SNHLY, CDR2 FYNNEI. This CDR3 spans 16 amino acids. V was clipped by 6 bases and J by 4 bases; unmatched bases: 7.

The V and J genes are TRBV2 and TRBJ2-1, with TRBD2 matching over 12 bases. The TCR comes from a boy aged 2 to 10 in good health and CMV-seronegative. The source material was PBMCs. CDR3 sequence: CASRHTLAGGYNEQFF. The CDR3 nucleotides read TGTGCCAGCAGACACACTCTAGCGGGAGGGTACAATGAGCAGTTCTTC. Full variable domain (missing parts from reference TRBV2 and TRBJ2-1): EPEVTQTPSHQVTQMGQEVILRCVPISNHLYFYWYRQILGQKVEFLVSFYNNEISEKSEIFDDQFSVERPDGSNFTLKIRSTKLEDSAMYFCASRHTLAGGYNEQFFGPGTRLTVL.